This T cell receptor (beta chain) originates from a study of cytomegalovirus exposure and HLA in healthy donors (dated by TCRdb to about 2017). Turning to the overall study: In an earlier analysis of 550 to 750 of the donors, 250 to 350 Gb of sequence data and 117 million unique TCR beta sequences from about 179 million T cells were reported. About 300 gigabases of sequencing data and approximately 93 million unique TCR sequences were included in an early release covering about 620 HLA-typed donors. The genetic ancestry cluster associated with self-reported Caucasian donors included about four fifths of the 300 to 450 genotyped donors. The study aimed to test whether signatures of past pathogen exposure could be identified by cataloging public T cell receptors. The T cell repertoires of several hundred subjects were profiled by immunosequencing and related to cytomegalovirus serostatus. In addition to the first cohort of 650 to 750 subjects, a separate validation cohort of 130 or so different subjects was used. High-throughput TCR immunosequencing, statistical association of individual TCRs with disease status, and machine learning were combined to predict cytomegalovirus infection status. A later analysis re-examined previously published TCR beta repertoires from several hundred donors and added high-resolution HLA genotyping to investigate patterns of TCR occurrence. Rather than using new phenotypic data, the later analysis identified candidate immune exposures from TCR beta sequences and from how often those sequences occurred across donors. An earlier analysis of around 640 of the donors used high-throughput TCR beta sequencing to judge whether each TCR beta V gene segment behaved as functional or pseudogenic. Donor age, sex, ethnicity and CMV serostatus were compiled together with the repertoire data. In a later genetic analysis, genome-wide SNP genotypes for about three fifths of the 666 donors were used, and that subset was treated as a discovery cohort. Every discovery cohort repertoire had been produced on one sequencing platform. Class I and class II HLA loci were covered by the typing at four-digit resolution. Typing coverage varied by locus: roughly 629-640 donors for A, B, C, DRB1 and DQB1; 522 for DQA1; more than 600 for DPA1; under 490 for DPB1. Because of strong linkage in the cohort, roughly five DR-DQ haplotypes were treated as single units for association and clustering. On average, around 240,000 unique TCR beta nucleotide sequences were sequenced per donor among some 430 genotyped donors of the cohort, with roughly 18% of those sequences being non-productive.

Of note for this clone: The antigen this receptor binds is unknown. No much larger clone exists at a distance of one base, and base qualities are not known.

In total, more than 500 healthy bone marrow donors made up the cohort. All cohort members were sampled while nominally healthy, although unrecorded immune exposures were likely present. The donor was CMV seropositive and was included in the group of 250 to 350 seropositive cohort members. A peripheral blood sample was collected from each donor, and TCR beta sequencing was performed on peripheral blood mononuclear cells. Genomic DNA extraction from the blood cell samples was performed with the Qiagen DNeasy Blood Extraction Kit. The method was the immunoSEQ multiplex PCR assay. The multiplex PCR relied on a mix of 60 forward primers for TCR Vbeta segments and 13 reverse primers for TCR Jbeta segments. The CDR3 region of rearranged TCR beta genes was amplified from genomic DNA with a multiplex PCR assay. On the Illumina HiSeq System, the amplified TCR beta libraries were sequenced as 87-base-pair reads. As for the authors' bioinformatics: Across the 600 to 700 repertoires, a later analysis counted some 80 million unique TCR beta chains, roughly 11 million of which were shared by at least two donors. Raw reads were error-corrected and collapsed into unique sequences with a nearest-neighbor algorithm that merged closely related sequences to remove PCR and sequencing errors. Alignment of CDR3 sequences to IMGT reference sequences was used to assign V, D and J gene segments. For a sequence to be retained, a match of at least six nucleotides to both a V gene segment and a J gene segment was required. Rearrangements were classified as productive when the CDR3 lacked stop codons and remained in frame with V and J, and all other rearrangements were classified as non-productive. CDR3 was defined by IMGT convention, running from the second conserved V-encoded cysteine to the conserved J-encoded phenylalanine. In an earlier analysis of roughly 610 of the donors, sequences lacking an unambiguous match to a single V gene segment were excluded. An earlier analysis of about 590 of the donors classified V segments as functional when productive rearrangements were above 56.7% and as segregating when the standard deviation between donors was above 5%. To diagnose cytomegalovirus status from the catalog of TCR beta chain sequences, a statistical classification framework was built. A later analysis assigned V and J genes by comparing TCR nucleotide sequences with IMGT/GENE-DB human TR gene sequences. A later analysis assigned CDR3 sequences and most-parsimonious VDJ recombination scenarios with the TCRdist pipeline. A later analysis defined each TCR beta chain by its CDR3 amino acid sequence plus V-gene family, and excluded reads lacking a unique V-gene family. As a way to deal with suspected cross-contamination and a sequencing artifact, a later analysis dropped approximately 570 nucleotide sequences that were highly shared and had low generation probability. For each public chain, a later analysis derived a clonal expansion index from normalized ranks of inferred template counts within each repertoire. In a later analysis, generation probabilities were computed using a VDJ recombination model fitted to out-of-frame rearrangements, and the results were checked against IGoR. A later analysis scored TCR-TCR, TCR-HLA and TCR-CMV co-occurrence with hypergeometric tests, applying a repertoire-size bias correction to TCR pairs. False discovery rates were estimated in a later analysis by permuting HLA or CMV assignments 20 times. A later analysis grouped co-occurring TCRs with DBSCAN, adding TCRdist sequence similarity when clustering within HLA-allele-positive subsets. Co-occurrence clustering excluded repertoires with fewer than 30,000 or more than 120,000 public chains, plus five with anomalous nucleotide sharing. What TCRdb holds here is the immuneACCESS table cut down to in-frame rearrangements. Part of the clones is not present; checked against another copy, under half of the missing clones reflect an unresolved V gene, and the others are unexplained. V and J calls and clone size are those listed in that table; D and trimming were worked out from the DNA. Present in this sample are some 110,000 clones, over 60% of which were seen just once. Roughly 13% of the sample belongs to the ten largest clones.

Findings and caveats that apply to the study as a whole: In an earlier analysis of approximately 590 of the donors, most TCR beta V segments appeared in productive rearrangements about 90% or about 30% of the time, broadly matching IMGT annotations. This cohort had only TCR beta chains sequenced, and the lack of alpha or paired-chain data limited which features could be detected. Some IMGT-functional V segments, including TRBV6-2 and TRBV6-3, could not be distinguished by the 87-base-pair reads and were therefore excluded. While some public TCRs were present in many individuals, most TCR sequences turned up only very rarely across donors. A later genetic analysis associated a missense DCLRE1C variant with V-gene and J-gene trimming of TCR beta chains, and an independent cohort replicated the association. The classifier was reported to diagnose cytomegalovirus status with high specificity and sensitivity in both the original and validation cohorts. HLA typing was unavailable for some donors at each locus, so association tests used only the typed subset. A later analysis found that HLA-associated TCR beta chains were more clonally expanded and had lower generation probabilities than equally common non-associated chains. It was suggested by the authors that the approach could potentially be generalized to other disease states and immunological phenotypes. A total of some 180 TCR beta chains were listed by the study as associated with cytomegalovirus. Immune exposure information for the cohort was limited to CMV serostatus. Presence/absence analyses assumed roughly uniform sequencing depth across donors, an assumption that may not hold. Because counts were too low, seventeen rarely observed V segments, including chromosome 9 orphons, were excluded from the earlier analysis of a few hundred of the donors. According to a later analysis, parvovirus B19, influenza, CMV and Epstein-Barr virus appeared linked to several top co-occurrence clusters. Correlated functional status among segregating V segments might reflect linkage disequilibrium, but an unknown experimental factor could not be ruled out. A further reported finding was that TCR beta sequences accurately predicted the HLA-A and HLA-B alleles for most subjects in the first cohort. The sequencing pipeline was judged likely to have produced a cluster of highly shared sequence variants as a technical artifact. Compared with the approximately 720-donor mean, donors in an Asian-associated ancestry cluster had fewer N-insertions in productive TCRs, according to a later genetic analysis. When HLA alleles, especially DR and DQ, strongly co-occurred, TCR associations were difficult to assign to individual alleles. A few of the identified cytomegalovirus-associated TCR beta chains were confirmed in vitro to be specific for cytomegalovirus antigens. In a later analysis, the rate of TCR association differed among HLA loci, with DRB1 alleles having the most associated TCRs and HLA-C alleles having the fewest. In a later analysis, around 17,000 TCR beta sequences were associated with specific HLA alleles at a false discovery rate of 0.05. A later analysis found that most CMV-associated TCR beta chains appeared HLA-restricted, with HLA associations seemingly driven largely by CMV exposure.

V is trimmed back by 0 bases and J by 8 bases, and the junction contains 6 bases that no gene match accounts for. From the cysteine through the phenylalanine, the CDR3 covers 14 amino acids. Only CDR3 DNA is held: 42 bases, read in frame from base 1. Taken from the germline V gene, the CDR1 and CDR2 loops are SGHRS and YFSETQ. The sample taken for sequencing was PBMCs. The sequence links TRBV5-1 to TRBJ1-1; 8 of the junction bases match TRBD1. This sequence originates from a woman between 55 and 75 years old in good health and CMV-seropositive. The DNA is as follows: TGCGCCAGCAGCTTGGATCACCCAGGGGGCGAAGCTTTCTTT. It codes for CASSLDHPGGEAFF.